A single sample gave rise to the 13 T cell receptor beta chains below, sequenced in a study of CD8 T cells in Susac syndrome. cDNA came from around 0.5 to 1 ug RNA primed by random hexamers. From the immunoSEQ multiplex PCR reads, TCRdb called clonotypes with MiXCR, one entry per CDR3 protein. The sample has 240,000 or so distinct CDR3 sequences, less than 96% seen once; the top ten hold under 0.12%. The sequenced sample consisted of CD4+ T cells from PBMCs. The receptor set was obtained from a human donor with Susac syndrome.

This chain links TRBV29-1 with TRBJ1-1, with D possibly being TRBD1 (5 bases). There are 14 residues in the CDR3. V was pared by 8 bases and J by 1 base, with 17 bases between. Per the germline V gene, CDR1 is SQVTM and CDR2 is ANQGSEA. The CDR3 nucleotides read TGCAGCTCTCTGGAGGGGAGGGCGAACACTGAAGCTTTCTTT. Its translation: CSSLEGRANTEAFF.

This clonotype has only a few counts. The CDR3 protein is CAWSQGSETQYF. The CDR3 bases are TGTGCCTGGAGTCAGGGGAGCGAGACCCAGTACTTC. This chain connects TRBV30 to TRBJ2-5; tentative D call: TRBD1 (6 bases). Germline CDR1 is GTSNPN and CDR2 is SVGIG (reference sequence). Trimming removed 2 bases from V and 5 bases from J, with 9 bases in between. The CDR3 covers 12 residues.

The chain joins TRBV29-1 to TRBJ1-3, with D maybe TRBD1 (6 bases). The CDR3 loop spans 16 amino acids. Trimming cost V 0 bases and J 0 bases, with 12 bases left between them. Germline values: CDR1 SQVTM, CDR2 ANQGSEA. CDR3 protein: CSVEDKGRGSGNTIYF. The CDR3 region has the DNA TGCAGCGTTGAAGATAAGGGCAGGGGCTCTGGAAACACCATATATTTT.

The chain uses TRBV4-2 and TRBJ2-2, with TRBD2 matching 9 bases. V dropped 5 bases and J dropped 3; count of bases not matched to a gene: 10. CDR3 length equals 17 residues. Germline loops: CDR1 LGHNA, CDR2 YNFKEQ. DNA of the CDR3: TGTGCCAGCAGCTCAAGCCGGCAGCGGGGGGACACCGGGGAGCTGTTTTTT. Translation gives CASSSSRQRGDTGELFF.

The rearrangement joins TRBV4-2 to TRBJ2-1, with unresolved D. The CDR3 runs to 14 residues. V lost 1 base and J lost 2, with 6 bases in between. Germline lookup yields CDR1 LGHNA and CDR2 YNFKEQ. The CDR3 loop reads CASSQVGAYNEQFF. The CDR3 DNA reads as TGTGCCAGCAGCCAAGTGGGCGCCTACAATGAGCAGTTCTTC.

CDR3 in DNA: TGTGCCAGCAGCAGGACAGTAACTAATGAAAAACTGTTTTTT. It is translated as CASSRTVTNEKLFF. The V gene is TRBV14, the J gene TRBJ1-4; TRBD1 is a possible D gene (6 bases). The CDR3 contains 14 residues. Germline V lookup: CDR1 SGHDN, CDR2 FVKESK. V was shortened by 5 bases and J by 1 base, with 8 bases between the two germline ends. Looking up the rest from reference TRBV14 and TRBJ1-4 gives the full variable domain: EAGVTQFPSHSVIEKGQTVTLRCDPISGHDNLYWYRRVMGKEIKFLLHFVKESKQDESGMPNNRFLAERTGGTYSTLKVQPAELEDSGVYFCASSRTVTNEKLFFGSGTQLSVL.

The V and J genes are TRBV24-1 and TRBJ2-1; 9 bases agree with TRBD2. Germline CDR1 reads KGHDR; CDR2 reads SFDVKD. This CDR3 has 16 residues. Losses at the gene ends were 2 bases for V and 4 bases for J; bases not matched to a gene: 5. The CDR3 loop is CATSDSRLAVYNEQFF. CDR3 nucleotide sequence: TGTGCCACCAGTGATTCGAGACTAGCGGTATACAATGAGCAGTTCTTC.

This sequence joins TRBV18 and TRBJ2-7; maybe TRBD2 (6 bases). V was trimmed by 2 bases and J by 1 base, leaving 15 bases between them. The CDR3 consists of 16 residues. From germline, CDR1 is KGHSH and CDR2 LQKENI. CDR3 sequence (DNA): TGTGCCAGCTCACCATCCACGGGACTCAAATCCTACGAGCAGTACTTC. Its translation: CASSPSTGLKSYEQYF.

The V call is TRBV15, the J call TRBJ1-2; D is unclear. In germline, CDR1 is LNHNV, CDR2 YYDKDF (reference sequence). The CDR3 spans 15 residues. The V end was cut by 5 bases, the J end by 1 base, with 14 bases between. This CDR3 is CATSYRHSNNYGYTF. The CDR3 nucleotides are TGTGCCACCAGCTATAGGCACTCTAATAACTATGGCTACACCTTC.

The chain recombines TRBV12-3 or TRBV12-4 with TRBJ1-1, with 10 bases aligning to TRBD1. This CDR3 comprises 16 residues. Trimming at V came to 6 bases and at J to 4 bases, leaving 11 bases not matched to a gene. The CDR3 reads CASSLTRDRGGTEAFF. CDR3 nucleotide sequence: TGTGCCAGCAGCCTGACGCGGGACAGGGGAGGCACTGAAGCTTTCTTT.

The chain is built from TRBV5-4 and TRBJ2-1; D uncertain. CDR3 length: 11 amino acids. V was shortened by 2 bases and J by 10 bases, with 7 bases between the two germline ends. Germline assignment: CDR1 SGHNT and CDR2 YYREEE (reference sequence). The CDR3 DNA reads TGTGCCAGCAGCTTTGGTGACGAGCAGTTCTTC. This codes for CASSFGDEQFF.

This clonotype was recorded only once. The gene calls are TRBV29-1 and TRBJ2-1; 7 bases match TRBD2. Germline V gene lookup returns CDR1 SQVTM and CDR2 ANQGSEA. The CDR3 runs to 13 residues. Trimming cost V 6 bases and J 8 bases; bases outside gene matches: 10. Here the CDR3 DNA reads TGCAGCGTGAAGAGCGGGGAGGGCGATGAGCAGTTCTTC. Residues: CSVKSGEGDEQFF.

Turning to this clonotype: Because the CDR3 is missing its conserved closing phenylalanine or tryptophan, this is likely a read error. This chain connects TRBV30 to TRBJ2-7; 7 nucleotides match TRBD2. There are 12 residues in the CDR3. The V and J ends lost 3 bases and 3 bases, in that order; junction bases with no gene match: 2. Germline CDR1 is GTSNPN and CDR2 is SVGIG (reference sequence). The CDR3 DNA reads TGTGCCTGGAGGGGGAGGGGCTACGAGCAGTACCTC. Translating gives CAWRGRGYEQYL.